A single sample gave rise to the 30 T cell receptor beta chains below, sequenced in a study of shared clonotypes between healthy human individuals. The table came from immunoSEQ multiplex PCR; TCRdb's copy has only in-frame clones and leaves some out. Counted here are approximately 2.1 million clones, roughly 93% occurring once; the ten biggest clones make up under 0.45%. Specimen: naive CD4+ T cells from PBMCs. Subset described: CD45RA+ positively selected. The receptors originated from a man younger than 30 in good health. Some clones in this sample may be carry-over from other donors' samples.

Remarks on this clone: The sample contains more than one DNA sequence encoding this CDR3. DNA for the CDR3: TGTGCCAGCAGCTTAGAACAGACCTCCTACGAGCAGTACTTC. Encoded protein: CASSLEQTSYEQYF. This rearrangement joins TRBV7-9 to TRBJ2-7; unclear D gene. The CDR3 sequence is 14 residues long. V shed 1 base and J shed 0 bases, with 7 bases lying between them. Germline-derived CDR1 and CDR2 are SEHNR and FQNEAQ (reference sequence).

The rearrangement uses TRBV25-1 and TRBJ2-1; TRBD2 aligns across 9 bases. J lost 6 bases, V lost 3 bases, and 12 bases had no gene match. Germline assignment: CDR1 MGHDK and CDR2 SYGVNS. The CDR3 contains 17 residues. This CDR3 reads CASSDRLAGRVGNEQFF. CDR3 coding DNA: TGTGCCAGCAGTGACCGCCTAGCGGGGAGGGTGGGCAATGAGCAGTTCTTC.

CDR3 in DNA: TGTGCCAGCAGAGGACTAGCGGGGAACAATGAGCAGTTCTTC. This codes for CASRGLAGNNEQFF. The V call is TRBV6-1, the J call TRBJ2-1, with 12 bases that match TRBD2. Germline V gene lookup returns CDR1 MNHNS and CDR2 SASEGT. With 6 bases clipped from V and 5 bases from J, the junction kept 2 bases outside the gene matches. The CDR3 is 14 amino acids.

The gene calls are TRBV5-1 and TRBJ1-4; D not certain. Trimming took off 0 bases at V and 3 bases at J, with 6 bases between the two ends. The germline gives CDR1 SGHRS, CDR2 YFSETQ. The CDR3 is made up of 14 amino acids. CDR3 in DNA: TGCGCCAGCAGCTTGGCACAGCCTAATGAAAAACTGTTTTTT. Residues: CASSLAQPNEKLFF.

V is TRBV15 and J is TRBJ2-5; the match to TRBD2 covers 11 bases. The CDR3 consists of 15 residues. V gave up 3 bases and J gave up 5 bases; unmatched junction bases: 5. The germline gives CDR1 LNHNV, CDR2 YYDKDF (reference sequence). The CDR3 region is CATSSTSGRGETQYF. DNA for the CDR3: TGTGCCACCAGCAGTACTAGCGGGAGAGGGGAGACCCAGTACTTC.

J is TRBJ2-7 and V is TRBV18; D unclear. The V end lost 2 bases, the J end lost 0 bases, and 5 bases lay between the germline ends. Looked up from germline, CDR1 is KGHSH and CDR2 is LQKENI. The CDR3 totals 13 residues. As DNA, the CDR3 is TGTGCCAGCTCACCAGGATACTCCTACGAGCAGTACTTC. Its protein is CASSPGYSYEQYF.

The chain recombines TRBV28 with TRBJ1-1; D ambiguous. The V end was cut by 5 bases, the J end by 10 bases, with 14 bases between. Germline CDR1 and CDR2: MDHEN and SYDVKM. The length of the CDR3 is 12 residues. CDR3: CASSPRWVGAFF. The CDR3 region has the DNA TGTGCCAGCAGTCCTAGATGGGTGGGAGCTTTCTTT.

This clone was found a few times. The CDR3 nucleotides read TGTGCCAGTACATGGGACGACGTGGGCACTGAAGCTTTCTTT. Translation: CASTWDDVGTEAFF. The chain employs TRBV19 and TRBJ1-1; weak D call: TRBD1 (5 bases). This CDR3 is built from 14 residues. V dropped 7 bases and J dropped 4 bases, with 16 bases sitting between them. Per germline, CDR1 LNHDA and CDR2 SQIVND (reference sequence).

The chain joins TRBV9 to TRBJ2-5, with TRBD2 as a possible D gene (5 bases). Germline CDR1 reads SGDLS; CDR2 reads YYNGEE. V dropped 4 bases and J dropped 9 bases, with 19 bases sitting between them. The length of the CDR3 is 14 residues. CDR3 DNA: TGTGCCAGCAGCTTCAGCGGAACGGAGACGCCCCAGTACTTC. Protein sequence: CASSFSGTETPQYF.

The genes are TRBV28 and TRBJ1-5; D is unresolved. The CDR3 runs 10 residues. V dropped 4 bases and J dropped 12 bases, with 7 bases sitting between them. Per the germline V gene, CDR1 is MDHEN and CDR2 is SYDVKM. In DNA form, the CDR3 reads TGTGCCAGCAGTTGGGGTAACCAGCATTTT. This sequence encodes CASSWGNQHF.

This clone was detected only once. The chain employs TRBV28 and TRBJ1-5; D remains unclear. This CDR3 has 20 amino acids. V was shortened by 9 bases and J by 0 bases, with 30 bases between the two germline ends. Germline loops: CDR1 MDHEN, CDR2 SYDVKM. Written as DNA, the CDR3 is TGTGCCAGAACCTTTCGGGAAATTGCCCTGCAGGTGTTTAGCAATCAGCCCCAGCATTTT. It codes for CARTFREIALQVFSNQPQHF.

The chain employs TRBV29-1 and TRBJ2-1; 8 positions match TRBD2. CDR3 length: 14 residues. The V gene end was trimmed by 5 bases and the J gene end by 8 bases; junction bases not matched to a gene: 11. CDR1 and CDR2 (germline): SQVTM, ANQGSEA. The CDR3 is CSVPGTRKGDEQFF. CDR3 sequence (DNA): TGCAGCGTTCCCGGGACTAGAAAGGGCGATGAGCAGTTCTTC.

The CDR3 sequence is CASSVPTGSGTEAFF. In nucleotides, the CDR3 is TGTGCCAGCAGCGTTCCGACAGGGTCAGGGACTGAAGCTTTCTTT. The chain couples TRBV5-4 to TRBJ1-1; TRBD1 aligns across 7 bases. In germline, CDR1 is SGHNT, CDR2 YYREEE (reference sequence). This CDR3 region has 15 residues. Unmatched junction bases numbered 11, after V lost 4 bases and J lost 5 bases. The whole variable domain, remainder taken from reference TRBV5-4 and TRBJ1-1, is ETGVTQSPTHLIKTRGQQVTLRCSSQSGHNTVSWYQQALGQGPQFIFQYYREEENGRGNFPPRFSGLQFPNYSSELNVNALELDDSALYLCASSVPTGSGTEAFFGQGTRLTVV.

The gene calls are TRBV6-5 and TRBJ2-7, with D possibly TRBD1 on 6 matching bases. Trimming cost V 2 bases and J 0 bases, with 11 bases left between them. Germline V gene lookup returns CDR1 MNHEY and CDR2 SVGAGI. The CDR3 spans 15 residues. The DNA for the CDR3 is TGTGCCAGCAGTTACGACAGGTCCAGCTCCTACGAGCAGTACTTC. This gives the protein CASSYDRSSSYEQYF.

The chain recombines TRBV11-2 with TRBJ1-4; perhaps TRBD1 as D (5 bases). Germline CDR1 is SGHAT and CDR2 is FQNNGV. Trimming pared 5 bases from V and 4 bases from J, leaving 14 bases between. This CDR3 is built from 15 residues. The CDR3: CASSPHGTLNEKLFF. Written as DNA, the CDR3 is TGTGCCAGCAGCCCACACGGGACTCTTAATGAAAAACTGTTTTTT.

As for this clone: Other DNA sequences in the sample encode the same CDR3. V usage is TRBV28 and J usage is TRBJ2-7; the D gene is possibly TRBD2 (6 bases). Germline CDR1 and CDR2: MDHEN and SYDVKM. V was trimmed by 5 bases and J by 7 bases, leaving 9 bases between them. The CDR3 is 11 residues long. CDR3 nucleotide sequence: TGTGCCAGCAGTCTAGGAGGGGAGCAGTACTTC. Encoded protein: CASSLGGEQYF. Full variable domain (outside the CDR3, taken from reference TRBV28 and TRBJ2-7): DVKVTQSSRYLVKRTGEKVFLECVQDMDHENMFWYRQDPGLGLRLIYFSYDVKMKEKGDIPEGYSVSREKKERFSLILESASTNQTSMYLCASSLGGEQYFGPGTRLTVT.

The chain carries TRBV4-2 and TRBJ2-1; TRBD2 agrees at 16 bases. Per germline, CDR1 LGHNA and CDR2 YNFKEQ. The CDR3 totals 23 residues. Trimming at V came to 3 bases and at J to 0 bases, leaving 17 bases not matched to a gene. The CDR3 sequence is CASSHRKGGTSGRADRSYNEQFF. The CDR3 nucleotides read TGTGCCAGCAGCCACAGAAAGGGAGGGACTAGCGGGAGGGCTGATCGCTCCTACAATGAGCAGTTCTTC.

This clone was recorded only once. The genes are TRBV5-4 and TRBJ2-3; 11 bases fit TRBD2. Germline CDR1 SGHNT, CDR2 YYREEE (reference sequence). Losses at the gene ends were 4 bases for V and 0 bases for J; bases not matched to a gene: 4. The CDR3 loop spans 16 amino acids. The CDR3 DNA is TGTGCCAGCAGCCAGCGACTAGCGGGAAGCACAGATACGCAGTATTTT. Encoded protein: CASSQRLAGSTDTQYF.

The rearrangement joins TRBV7-9 to TRBJ1-5; unclear D gene. CDR1 and CDR2 from the germline V gene are SEHNR and FQNEAQ (reference sequence). V dropped 5 bases and J dropped 5 bases, with 10 bases sitting between them. The length of the CDR3 is 13 residues. The CDR3 spells CASSDAAYQPQHF. The CDR3 coding sequence is TGTGCCAGCAGCGACGCCGCCTATCAGCCCCAGCATTTT.

The chain carries TRBV28 and TRBJ1-5; D is unresolved. This CDR3 is 14 amino acids long. Germline assignment: CDR1 MDHEN and CDR2 SYDVKM. Trimming left V 5 bases short and J 11 bases short, with 19 bases between. The CDR3 coding sequence is TGTGCCAGCAGTCGACACAGTGGCCCAAAGACCCAGCATTTT. Amino acids: CASSRHSGPKTQHF.

V and J are TRBV29-1 and TRBJ1-1; 8 nucleotides agree with TRBD1. In germline, CDR1 is SQVTM, CDR2 ANQGSEA. The length of the CDR3 is 18 residues. V dropped 2 bases and J dropped 1; count of bases not matched to a gene: 15. CDR3 sequence (DNA): TGCAGCGTTGAACATCCGCAACTCCCGACAGGGGAGAACACTGAAGCTTTCTTT. This gives the protein CSVEHPQLPTGENTEAFF.

The chain couples TRBV6-5 to TRBJ2-1, with D perhaps TRBD2 (6 bases). Between the trimmed V and J ends, which lost 8 bases and 3 bases, there was a span of 14 bases. Germline V gives CDR1 MNHEY, CDR2 SVGAGI. There are 14 residues in the CDR3. The CDR3 loop is CASGRAGLYNEQFF. CDR3 DNA: TGTGCCAGCGGCCGGGCGGGACTCTACAATGAGCAGTTCTTC.

This rearrangement joins TRBV30 to TRBJ2-3; 9 positions match TRBD1. CDR3 length equals 15 residues. Trimming cost V 0 bases and J 8 bases; bases outside gene matches: 9. The germline V gene encodes CDR1 GTSNPN and CDR2 SVGIG (reference sequence). This CDR3 is CAWSVKGQGKLTQYF. In DNA form, the CDR3 reads TGTGCCTGGAGTGTAAAGGGACAGGGAAAGCTTACGCAGTATTTT. The full variable domain, its missing parts supplied by reference TRBV30 and TRBJ2-3, is SQTIHQWPATLVQPVGSPLSLECTVEGTSNPNLYWYRQAAGRGLQLLFYSVGIGQISSEVPQNLSASRPQDRQFILSSKKLLLSDSGFYLCAWSVKGQGKLTQYFGPGTRLTVL.

The rearrangement joins TRBV15 to TRBJ1-3; 7 nucleotides line up with TRBD1. The V gene end was trimmed by 4 bases and the J gene end by 0 bases; junction bases not matched to a gene: 6. The CDR3 is 16 residues long. CDR1 is LNHNV and CDR2 is YYDKDF in the germline V gene (reference sequence). For the CDR3, the DNA is TGTGCCACCAGCAAAGAGCCAGGGGGCTCTGGAAACACCATATATTTT. This sequence encodes CATSKEPGGSGNTIYF. The full variable domain, its missing parts supplied by reference TRBV15 and TRBJ1-3, is DAMVIQNPRYQVTQFGKPVTLSCSQTLNHNVMYWYQQKSSQAPKLLFHYYDKDFNNEADTPDNFQSRRPNTSFCFLDIRSPGLGDTAMYLCATSKEPGGSGNTIYFGEGSWLTVV.

The genes are TRBV25-1 and TRBJ2-1; TRBD2 agrees at 9 bases. CDR3 size: 15 residues. V was clipped by 11 bases and J by 2 bases; unmatched bases: 10. Germline CDR1 reads MGHDK; CDR2 reads SYGVNS. The CDR3 region is CAREEGGRAYNEQFF. The DNA for the CDR3 is TGTGCCCGCGAGGAGGGCGGGAGGGCCTACAATGAGCAGTTCTTC. Drawing the rest from reference TRBV25-1 and TRBJ2-1, the complete variable domain is EADIYQTPRYLVIGTGKKITLECSQTMGHDKMYWYQQDPGMELHLIHYSYGVNSTEKGDLSSESTVSRIRTEHFPLTLESARPSHTSQYLCAREEGGRAYNEQFFGPGTRLTVL.

The genes are TRBV5-4 and TRBJ1-1; D unclear. The CDR3 length is 15 residues. CDR1 SGHNT and CDR2 YYREEE come from the germline V gene (reference sequence). V gave up 4 bases and J gave up 1 base, with 14 bases separating them. The DNA of the CDR3 is TGTGCCAGCAGCCGACCATCATCGGGGAACACTGAAGCTTTCTTT. Translation: CASSRPSSGNTEAFF.

The J gene is TRBJ2-3, the V gene TRBV28, with 10 nucleotides matching TRBD2. There are 15 residues in the CDR3. CDR1 MDHEN and CDR2 SYDVKM come from the germline V gene. The ends lost 6 bases at V and 1 base at J; junction bases unmatched: 4. CDR3 loop: CASRGSGRGTDTQYF. The CDR3 DNA reads TGTGCCAGCAGGGGGAGCGGGAGGGGCACAGATACGCAGTATTTT. Looking up the rest from reference TRBV28 and TRBJ2-3 gives the full variable domain: DVKVTQSSRYLVKRTGEKVFLECVQDMDHENMFWYRQDPGLGLRLIYFSYDVKMKEKGDIPEGYSVSREKKERFSLILESASTNQTSMYLCASRGSGRGTDTQYFGPGTRLTVL.

The chain combines TRBV6-6 with TRBJ1-5, with D hard to call. This CDR3 region has 15 residues. V dropped 0 bases and J dropped 4 bases, with 10 bases sitting between them. The germline V gene has CDR1 MNHNY and CDR2 SVGAGI (reference sequence). The CDR3 is CASSYSGRGNQPQHF. Written as DNA, the CDR3 is TGTGCCAGCAGTTACTCTGGACGTGGGAATCAGCCCCAGCATTTT.

This clone showed up just once. V gene TRBV11-3 combines with J gene TRBJ1-3; D possibly corresponds to TRBD1 (5 bases). Looked up from germline, CDR1 is SGHNT and CDR2 is YENEEA. The ends were cut back, 3 bases at V and 4 bases at J, with 13 bases in the middle. CDR3 length equals 15 residues. CDR3 sequence (DNA): TGTGCCAGCAGCTTCTCTTCAGGGCCAGGAAACACCATATATTTT. Amino acid sequence: CASSFSSGPGNTIYF.

The V call is TRBV11-2, the J call TRBJ2-2; TRBD1 agrees at 7 bases. The V and J ends lost 10 bases and 8 bases, in that order; junction bases with no gene match: 7. The germline V gene has CDR1 SGHAT and CDR2 FQNNGV. The CDR3 spans 12 residues. The CDR3 DNA follows: TGTGCCATCTCGGACAGGACAGGGGAGCTGTTTTTT. Amino acids: CAISDRTGELFF.